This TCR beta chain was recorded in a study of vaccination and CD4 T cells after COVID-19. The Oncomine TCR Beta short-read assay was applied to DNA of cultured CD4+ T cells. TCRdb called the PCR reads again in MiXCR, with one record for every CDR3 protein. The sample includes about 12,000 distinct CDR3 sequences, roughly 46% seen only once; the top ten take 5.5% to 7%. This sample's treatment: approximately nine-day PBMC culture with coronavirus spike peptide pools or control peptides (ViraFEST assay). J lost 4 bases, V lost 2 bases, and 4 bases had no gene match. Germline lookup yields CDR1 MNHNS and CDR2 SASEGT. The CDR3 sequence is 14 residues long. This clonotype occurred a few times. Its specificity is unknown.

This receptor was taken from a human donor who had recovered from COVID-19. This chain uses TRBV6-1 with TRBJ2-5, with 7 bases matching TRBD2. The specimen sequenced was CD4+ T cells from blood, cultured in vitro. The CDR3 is CASSEPRLAETQYF. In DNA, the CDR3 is TGTGCCAGCAGTGAACCCCGACTAGCAGAGACCCAGTACTTC.